This TCR beta chain was documented in a study of T cells in localized non-small cell lung cancer. Study results and limitations: Measurement of T cell clonality placed uninvolved adjacent lung highest, above the level in tumor. In adjacent lung appeared a median around 57 of the top 100 tumor clones. Sequencing was restricted to one tumor region; therefore, heterogeneity remains possible.

The method was immunoSEQ multiplex PCR; TCRdb's version includes in-frame clones alone and lacks a portion of them. Here the sample spans approximately 26,000 clones, roughly 80% being singletons. As regards this clone: Its antigen is as yet unknown.

The TCR was taken from a man between 40 and 75 years old with stage III squamous cell lung carcinoma. The starting material was peripheral blood, obtained before any cancer treatment.

CDR3 in amino acids: CASSELVGVDEQYF. The DNA of the CDR3 is TGTGCCAGCAGTGAATTGGTGGGAGTCGACGAGCAGTACTTC. This sequence joins TRBV2 and TRBJ2-7; D perhaps matches TRBD2 (5 bases). The germline gives CDR1 SNHLY, CDR2 FYNNEI. This CDR3 contains 14 residues. V was clipped by 2 bases and J by 5 bases, with 13 bases between them.